This TCR beta chain was captured in a study of beta chain features in type 1 diabetes. General study findings and limits: Small HLA sub-analyses could not settle whether HLA shapes TCRB rearrangement. TCRB CDR3 length was moderately but significantly reduced in all four CD4+ subsets of Type 1 diabetes patients.

The sequenced template was cDNA made from the entire isolated RNA. Assay used: immunoSEQ multiplex PCR; TCRdb lists only in-frame clones, some missing. The sample carries about 160,000 clones, approximately 7.9% recorded once. The V gene lost 0 bases and the J gene lost 6 bases, with 16 bases spanning the gap. This CDR3 comprises 15 residues. Germline V gives CDR1 SGDLS, CDR2 YYNGEE. A word on this clone: What it binds is unknown.

CD45RO/CCR7/CD25/CD127/CD95/CD27 sorting isolated CD4+ naive, central memory, regulatory and stem cell-like memory cells. This clonotype originated in a man between 18 and 35 years old with type 1 diabetes. Sequencing used central memory CD4+ T cells from blood. The rearrangement uses TRBV9 and TRBJ2-7; the D is unclear. The CDR3 sequence: CASSVGEWVSGEQYF. In DNA form, the CDR3 reads TGTGCCAGCAGCGTAGGAGAATGGGTCTCGGGCGAGCAGTACTTC.